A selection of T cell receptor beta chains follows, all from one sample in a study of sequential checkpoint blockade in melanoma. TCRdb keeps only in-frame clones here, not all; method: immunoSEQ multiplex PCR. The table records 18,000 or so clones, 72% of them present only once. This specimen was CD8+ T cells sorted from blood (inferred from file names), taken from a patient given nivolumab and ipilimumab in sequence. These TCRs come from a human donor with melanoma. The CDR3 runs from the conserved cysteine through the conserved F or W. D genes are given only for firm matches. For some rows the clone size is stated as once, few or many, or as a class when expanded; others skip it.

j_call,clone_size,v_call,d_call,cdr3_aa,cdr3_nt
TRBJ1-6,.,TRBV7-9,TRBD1,CASSYRGLSINSPLHF,TGTGCCAGCAGCTACAGGGGCTTGAGTATTAATTCACCCCTCCACTTT
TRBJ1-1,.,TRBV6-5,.,CASSYLPGTDSEAFF,TGTGCCAGCAGTTACCTGCCGGGAACCGACTCTGAAGCTTTCTTT
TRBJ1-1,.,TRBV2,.,CASSEEGQGEAFF,TGTGCCAGCAGTGAAGAGGGGCAGGGAGAAGCTTTCTTT
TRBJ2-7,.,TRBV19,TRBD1,CASSPGTGTYEQYF,TGTGCCAGTAGTCCTGGGACAGGGACCTACGAGCAGTACTTC
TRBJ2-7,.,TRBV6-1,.,CAISYSYEQYF,TGTGCCATATCATACAGCTACGAGCAGTACTTC
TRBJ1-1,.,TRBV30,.,CAWSVGGTTEAFF,TGTGCCTGGAGCGTCGGGGGGACCACTGAAGCTTTCTTT
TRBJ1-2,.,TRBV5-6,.,CASSFRVDGYTF,TGTGCCAGCAGCTTCCGAGTGGATGGCTACACCTTC
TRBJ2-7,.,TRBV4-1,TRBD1,CASSQGPTGGRGSYEQYF,TGCGCCAGCAGCCAAGGCCCGACAGGGGGAAGAGGCTCCTACGAGCAGTACTTC
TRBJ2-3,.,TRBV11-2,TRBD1,CASSFPRQGARTDTQYF,TGTGCCAGCAGCTTCCCCAGACAGGGGGCGCGCACAGATACGCAGTATTTT
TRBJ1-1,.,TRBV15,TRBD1,CATSLGQGGTEAFF,TGTGCCACCAGTTTGGGACAGGGGGGGACTGAAGCTTTCTTT
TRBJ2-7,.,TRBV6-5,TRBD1,CASSHFGDRGIYEQYF,TGTGCCAGCAGTCACTTCGGGGACAGGGGTATCTACGAGCAGTACTTC
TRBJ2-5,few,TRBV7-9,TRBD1,CASSLDREETQYF,TGTGCCAGCAGCTTGGACAGGGAAGAGACCCAGTACTTC
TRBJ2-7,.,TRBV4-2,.,CASSQDMGKSYEQYF,TGTGCCAGCAGCCAAGATATGGGCAAATCCTACGAGCAGTACTTC
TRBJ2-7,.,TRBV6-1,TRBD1,CASSFPGQSYEQYF,TGTGCCAGCAGTTTCCCGGGACAGAGCTACGAGCAGTACTTC
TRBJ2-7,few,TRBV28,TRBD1,CASSHAVTTGESYEQYF,TGTGCCAGCAGCCATGCGGTTACGACAGGGGAGTCCTACGAGCAGTACTTC
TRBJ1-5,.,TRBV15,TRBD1,CATSRVQGPDPDQPQHF,TGTGCCACCAGCAGAGTACAGGGGCCCGATCCCGATCAGCCCCAGCATTTT
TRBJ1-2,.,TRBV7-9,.,CASSLQGDGYTF,TGTGCCAGCAGCTTACAGGGTGATGGCTACACCTTC
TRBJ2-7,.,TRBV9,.,CASSPSLTPEQYF,TGTGCCAGCAGCCCCAGTCTTACCCCCGAGCAGTACTTC
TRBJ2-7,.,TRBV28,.,CASSSLYEQYF,TGTGCCAGCAGTTCTTTATACGAGCAGTACTTC
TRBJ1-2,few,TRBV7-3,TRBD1,CASSLDGTGDYGYTF,TGTGCCAGCAGCTTAGATGGGACAGGGGATTATGGCTACACCTTC
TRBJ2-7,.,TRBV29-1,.,CSVRLGGTDEQYF,TGCAGCGTTCGCCTTGGAGGGACGGATGAGCAGTACTTC
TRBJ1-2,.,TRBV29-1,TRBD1,CSAGQGAGYTF,TGCAGCGCTGGACAGGGGGCGGGCTACACCTTC
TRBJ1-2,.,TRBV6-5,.,CASSYSNSGVDYGYTF,TGTGCCAGCAGTTACTCGAACTCGGGGGTTGACTATGGCTACACCTTC
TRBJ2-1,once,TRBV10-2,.,CASSRTVYDEQFF,TGCGCCAGCAGCCGGACAGTATACGATGAGCAGTTCTTC
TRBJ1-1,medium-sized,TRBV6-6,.,CASSDGQNTEAFF,TGTGCCAGCAGTGATGGACAGAACACTGAAGCTTTCTTT
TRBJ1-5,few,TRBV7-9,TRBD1,CASSNRGNQPQHF,TGTGCCAGCAGCAACAGGGGTAATCAGCCCCAGCATTTT
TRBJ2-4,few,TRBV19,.,CASSRRGGKNIQYF,TGTGCCAGTAGTCGGAGGGGGGGCAAAAACATTCAGTACTTC
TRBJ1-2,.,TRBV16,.,CASSLLPGGPNYGYTF,TGTGCCAGCAGCCTTCTCCCCGGGGGACCTAACTATGGCTACACCTTC
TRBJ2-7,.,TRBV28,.,CASSLWEYYEQYF,TGTGCCAGCAGTTTGTGGGAGTACTACGAGCAGTACTTC
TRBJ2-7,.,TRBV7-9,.,CASSPVYEQYF,TGTGCCAGCAGCCCGGTGTACGAGCAGTACTTC
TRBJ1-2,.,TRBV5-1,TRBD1,CASSSRRTGARKNYGYTF,TGCGCCAGCAGCTCACGCCGTACAGGGGCGAGAAAGAACTATGGCTACACCTTC
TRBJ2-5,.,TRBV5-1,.,CASSFRETQYF,TGCGCCAGCAGCTTCCGTGAGACCCAGTACTTC
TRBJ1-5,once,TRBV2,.,CASSPLGSHNQPQHF,TGTGCCAGCAGCCCCCTGGGCAGCCACAATCAGCCCCAGCATTTT
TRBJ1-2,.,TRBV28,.,CASSFRRIDGYTF,TGTGCCAGCAGTTTCCGCAGGATTGATGGCTACACCTTC